Detailed here is one TCR beta chain. Its specificity is not known. In the PCR, 60 Vbeta and 13 Jbeta primers were used. How the authors handled the data: Some 9.9 million shared chains were among approximately 87 million unique TCR beta chains counted in a later analysis. The table came from immunoSEQ multiplex PCR; TCRdb's copy has only in-frame clones and leaves some out. V and J calls and clone size come straight from that table; D and trimming were deduced from the DNA. Found here are about 58,000 clones; the top ten clones hold around 3.7%. The data belong to a study of cytomegalovirus exposure and HLA in healthy donors. Overall study results and limits: The classifier reportedly diagnosed cytomegalovirus status with high sensitivity and specificity. For presence/absence analyses, sequencing depth was assumed to be roughly uniform across donors.

This TCR derives from a male donor in good health and CMV-seronegative. The sequenced sample was PBMCs.

The CDR3 here is CASTDRGVPSNQPQHF. CDR3 nucleotides: TGTGCCAGTACCGATCGAGGAGTCCCTAGCAATCAGCCCCAGCATTTT. V gene TRBV19 combines with J gene TRBJ1-5; D uncertain. Germline CDR1 reads LNHDA; CDR2 reads SQIVND (reference sequence). The CDR3 loop spans 16 amino acids. Trimming removed 7 bases from V and 0 bases from J, with 16 bases in between.